A selection of T cell receptor beta chains follows, all from one sample in a study of blood T cell repertoires in COVID-19. TCRdb's copy holds only in-frame clones and misses some; the assay was immunoSEQ multiplex PCR. The sample yields 250,000 to 350,000 clones, around 90% seen once. Specimen: PBMCs or T cells enriched from blood (not recorded which). These receptor sequences come from a woman under 40 who had recovered from COVID-19. Both conserved end residues are part of each CDR3. A D gene is named only where the DNA matches it firmly. Only some rows state a clone size, as once, few, many or a class for expanded clones.

TRBJ2-1 10 - - TRBV11-2 TGTGCCAGCGGTTCAGTACATCGGTTCTTC CASGSVHRFF
TRBJ2-7 11 - once TRBV21-1 TGTGCCAGCAGCAAAACGGTTCTAAGTATCTTC CASSKTVLSIF
TRBJ1-2 16 - - TRBV25-1 TGTGCCAGCAGTGAGGATACCGGGACACGTACCTATGGCTACACCTTC CASSEDTGTRTYGYTF
TRBJ1-1 15 - - TRBV11-2 TGTGCCAGCAGCTTAGATTCAGGGCGGAACACTGAAGCTTTCTTT CASSLDSGRNTEAFF
TRBJ1-2 13 - - TRBV27 TGTGCCAGCAGAACAGAAGGGGTTTATGGCTACACCTTC CASRTEGVYGYTF
TRBJ2-5 14 - - TRBV29-1 TGCAGCGCTAACCCGGAGGAGAGGCAAGAGACCCAGTACTTC CSANPEERQETQYF
TRBJ2-4 17 TRBD2 once TRBV4-3 TGCGCCAGCAGCCAAGCGGGACTAGCGGGAGGCTCAAACATTCAGTACTTC CASSQAGLAGGSNIQYF
TRBJ1-1 14 TRBD1 - TRBV27 TGTGCCAGCAGTAGTAGACAGGGGGCCTCTGAAGCTTTCTTT CASSSRQGASEAFF
TRBJ1-1 14 - - TRBV5-1 TGCGCCAGCAGCTTGTCGTTTTTGAACACTGAAGCTTTCTTT CASSLSFLNTEAFF
TRBJ2-2 12 - - TRBV28 TGTGCCAGCAGTTCTCCAGGGGGGGAGCTGTTTTTT CASSSPGGELFF
TRBJ1-3 13 TRBD1 - TRBV6-5 TGTGCCAGCAGTCCCCAGGGGGCTTACACCATATATTTT CASSPQGAYTIYF
TRBJ1-2 13 - - TRBV5-1 TGCGCCAGCAGCTTGAATCAGGGCGACGGCTACACCTTC CASSLNQGDGYTF
TRBJ1-5 14 - many TRBV2 TGTGCCAGCAGTAGTCAGGGTATGAATCAGCCCCAGCATTTT CASSSQGMNQPQHF
TRBJ1-2 19 - - TRBV12-2 TGTGCAAGTCGCTTAGTGGGGGAACCCGGGACAGGCAACCTCTATGGCTACACCTTC CASRLVGEPGTGNLYGYTF
TRBJ2-3 13 TRBD2 - TRBV9 TGTGCCAGCAGCGAAGGGACTAGCGGCTCGCAGTATTTT CASSEGTSGSQYF
TRBJ1-6 15 TRBD1 - TRBV7-8 TGTGCCAGCAGTTACGGGACAGGGCAGAATTCACCCCTCCACTTT CASSYGTGQNSPLHF
TRBJ2-7 15 - - TRBV5-6 TGTGCCAGCAGTAGCTCCCATACCCCTTCCTACGAGCAGTACTTC CASSSSHTPSYEQYF
TRBJ2-3 15 TRBD1 - TRBV7-9 TGTGCCAGCAGCGACCTCCAGGGGGTGTCAGATACGCAGTATTTT CASSDLQGVSDTQYF
TRBJ2-5 12 - - TRBV27 TGTGCCAGCAGTTTCCGGGGAGAGACCCAGTACTTC CASSFRGETQYF
TRBJ1-6 15 TRBD1 - TRBV9 TGTGCCAGCAGCGTTGGTTCAGGGGGATTTTCACCCCTCCACTTT CASSVGSGGFSPLHF
TRBJ1-2 16 TRBD1 - TRBV27 TGTGCCAGCAGTACCCGACAGGGGCACCCGTTCTATGGCTACACCTTC CASSTRQGHPFYGYTF
TRBJ1-2 12 TRBD1 - TRBV28 TGTGCCAGCAGTTCGAGGGGGCAGGGCTACACCTTC CASSSRGQGYTF
TRBJ2-7 14 - - TRBV7-2 TGTGCCAGCAGCCCGACTGTAAGCTCCTACGAGCAGTACTTC CASSPTVSSYEQYF
TRBJ2-1 14 - - TRBV6-2/TRBV6-3 TGTGCCAGCAGTAATCCAGGGGTTGGCAATGAGCAGTTCTTC CASSNPGVGNEQFF
TRBJ2-1 17 TRBD2 - TRBV19 TGTGCCAGTCGCCCAACCTCCCTAGCGGGGCCTTACAATGAGCAGTTCTTC CASRPTSLAGPYNEQFF
TRBJ2-7 12 TRBD2 - TRBV29-1 TGCAGCGTCCTGACTAGCGGCTACGAGCAGTACTTC CSVLTSGYEQYF
TRBJ2-7 15 TRBD2 - TRBV28 TGTGCCAGCAGTTTAGGCGGGAGTAACCTCTACGAGCAGTACTTC CASSLGGSNLYEQYF
TRBJ2-1 14 TRBD2 - TRBV6-4 TGTGCCAGCAGCGCTAGCGGGAGCAAGCAGGAGCAGTTCTTC CASSASGSKQEQFF
TRBJ2-5 15 TRBD1 - TRBV28 TGTGCCAGCAGTTTGGGCCAGGGGGCGCGTGAGACCCAGTACTTC CASSLGQGARETQYF
TRBJ2-7 14 TRBD2 once TRBV7-2 TGTGCCAGCAGCCAGACTAGCGGTAACTACGAGCAGTACTTC CASSQTSGNYEQYF
TRBJ1-4 14 - - TRBV2 TGTGCCAGCAGGGATATTCGGGGGAATGAAAAACTGTTTTTT CASRDIRGNEKLFF
TRBJ2-1 15 - - TRBV4-1 TGCGCCAGCAGCCAAGGACTTCAGACGAACAATGAGCAGTTCTTC CASSQGLQTNNEQFF
TRBJ1-2 14 TRBD1 - TRBV5-1 TGCGCCAGCAGATTTGACAGGGGCCCTTATGGCTACACCTTC CASRFDRGPYGYTF
TRBJ2-2 18 TRBD1 - TRBV24-1 TGTGCCACCAGTGATTTCGCGGGACAGGGGAGGAACACCGGGGAGCTGTTTTTT CATSDFAGQGRNTGELFF
TRBJ1-1 13 - - TRBV10-1 TGCGCCAGCAGTAAACTAGGGAACACTGAAGCTTTCTTT CASSKLGNTEAFF
TRBJ2-7 15 TRBD2 - TRBV4-1 TGCGCCAGCAGCCAACTAGCGGGAGGCGGGTACGAGCAGTACTTC CASSQLAGGGYEQYF
TRBJ1-4 16 - - TRBV5-1 TGCGCCAGCAGCCCTTCCGGAGCGACAACTAATGAAAAACTGTTTTTT CASSPSGATTNEKLFF
TRBJ2-1 13 TRBD1 once TRBV30 TGTGCCTGGAGTTCAGACAGGGACAATGAGCAGTTCTTC CAWSSDRDNEQFF
TRBJ2-5 14 - - TRBV7-5 TGTGCCAGAAGTACTTGGGACAGGGAAGAGACCCAGTACTTC CARSTWDREETQYF
TRBJ2-7 14 - once TRBV10-2 TGCGCCAGCAGTGAGTCGTCCCTAGCCTACGAGCAGTACTTC CASSESSLAYEQYF
TRBJ2-2 16 TRBD2 - TRBV29-1 TGCAGCGTTGTACTAGCGGGAGGGCCGAGAACCGGGGAGCTGTTTTTT CSVVLAGGPRTGELFF
TRBJ2-7 18 TRBD1 - TRBV28 TGTGCCAGCAGTTTAGGGTTCCGGGACAGGGGTTTATCTAACGAGCAGTACTTC CASSLGFRDRGLSNEQYF
TRBJ1-5 13 - - TRBV7-9 TGTGCCAGCAGCTTCACAGGGAATCAGCCCCAGCATTTT CASSFTGNQPQHF
TRBJ1-3 15 - - TRBV4-3 TGCGCCAGCAGCCAAGATTCGTCAGCTGGAAACACCATATATTTT CASSQDSSAGNTIYF
TRBJ1-5 14 - - TRBV25-1 TGTGCCAGCAGTAGCCGGGTTAGCAATCAGCCCCAGCATTTT CASSSRVSNQPQHF
TRBJ2-1 14 TRBD2 - TRBV10-3 TGTGCCATCAGTGAGGCGGGAGGGCCCAGTGAGCAGTTCTTC CAISEAGGPSEQFF
TRBJ1-1 13 - - TRBV7-3 TGTGCCAGCAGCTCCCAGGGTGACACTGAAGCTTTCTTT CASSSQGDTEAFF
TRBJ2-7 15 TRBD2 once TRBV6-5 TGTGCCAGCATCGACAGTCCTAGCGGGAGTACCGAGCAGTACTTC CASIDSPSGSTEQYF
TRBJ2-1 16 TRBD2 - TRBV3-1/TRBV3-2 TGTGCCAGCAGTCCTGATAGCGGGAAGTCCTACAATGAGCAGTTCTTC CASSPDSGKSYNEQFF
TRBJ1-2 15 TRBD1 - TRBV28 TGTGCCAGCAGGATTGGGGTGGGGACAGTCTATGGCTACACCTTC CASRIGVGTVYGYTF
TRBJ2-5 13 - - TRBV19 TGTGCCAGTAGTATCGCGGGGTTGGAGACCCAGTACTTC CASSIAGLETQYF
TRBJ2-3 14 - - TRBV7-3 TGTGCCAGCAGCCCCGTACATAGCACAGATACGCAGTATTTT CASSPVHSTDTQYF
TRBJ2-1 14 - once TRBV28 TGTGCCAGCAGTACTCCCGGGAGTTACAATGAGCAGTTCTTC CASSTPGSYNEQFF
TRBJ1-6 12 - - TRBV19 TGTGCCAGCGGACAGCTCAATTCACCCCTCCACTTT CASGQLNSPLHF
TRBJ2-1 16 - - TRBV11-3 TGTGCCAGCAGTAATAACCTCGGGACTTCCTACAATGAGCAGTTCTTC CASSNNLGTSYNEQFF
TRBJ2-1 16 TRBD2 - TRBV5-4 TGTGCCAGCAGCTCGAGACTAGCGGGCTCATACGATGAGCAGTTCTTC CASSSRLAGSYDEQFF
TRBJ1-1 13 - - TRBV19 TGTGCCAGTAGCCCGGCCAGGGGCACTGAAGCTTTCTTT CASSPARGTEAFF